One sample yielded the 16 T cell receptor beta chains listed below, sequenced in a study of shared clonotypes between healthy human individuals. Sequenced by immunoSEQ multiplex PCR; TCRdb stores in-frame clones only, minus some. The sample records around 2.3 million clones, roughly 95% being singletons. The sample was naive CD4+ T cells sorted from blood. Subset denoted: CD45RA+ positively selected. The receptors shown here come from a man between 18 and 29 years old in good health.

The gene calls are TRBV10-2 and TRBJ2-7, with D perhaps matching TRBD2 (5 bases). From germline, CDR1 is WSHSY and CDR2 SAAADI. With 6 bases removed from V and 0 bases from J, the gap between germline ends came to 15 bases. The CDR3 sequence is 15 residues long. CDR3 nucleotide sequence: TGCGCCAGCAGCGACCAAACTAGGAGCTCCTACGAGCAGTACTTC. Its translation: CASSDQTRSSYEQYF.

This chain uses TRBV2 with TRBJ1-1; TRBD1 is a possible D gene (6 bases). The V gene's germline CDR1 is SNHLY and CDR2 FYNNEI. CDR3 length: 15 amino acids. Between the trimmed V and J ends, which lost 4 bases and 2 bases, there was a span of 14 bases. In DNA form, the CDR3 reads TGTGCCAGCAGTGGAGAGGGGGGACTAAACACTGAAGCTTTCTTT. It specifies CASSGEGGLNTEAFF. Complete variable domain (other parts from reference TRBV2 and TRBJ1-1): EPEVTQTPSHQVTQMGQEVILRCVPISNHLYFYWYRQILGQKVEFLVSFYNNEISEKSEIFDDQFSVERPDGSNFTLKIRSTKLEDSAMYFCASSGEGGLNTEAFFGQGTRLTVV.

The chain combines TRBV5-1 with TRBJ2-5; 7 bases match TRBD2. The CDR3 consists of 15 residues. After removal of 0 bases from V and 7 bases from J, the junction contained 9 bases not matched to a gene. Germline V CDR1 and CDR2: SGHRS, YFSETQ. The CDR3 here is CASSLVASGAGTQYF. For the CDR3, the DNA is TGCGCCAGCAGCTTGGTAGCTAGCGGAGCGGGGACCCAGTACTTC.

The V and J genes are TRBV5-8 and TRBJ1-5; no reliable D call. Trimming cost V 4 bases and J 3 bases, with 8 bases left between them. This CDR3 is 13 amino acids long. CDR1 SGHTS and CDR2 YDEGEE come from the germline V gene. The CDR3 nucleotides read TGTGCCAGCAGCCTGTCACACAATCAGCCCCAGCATTTT. It encodes CASSLSHNQPQHF.

V usage is TRBV10-3 and J usage is TRBJ2-3, with 8 bases matching TRBD2. CDR1 ENHRY and CDR2 SYGVKD come from the germline V gene. Unmatched junction bases numbered 4, after V lost 10 bases and J lost 1 base. The CDR3 loop spans 13 amino acids. The CDR3 protein is CASGGPGTDTQYF. CDR3 DNA: TGTGCCAGCGGGGGGCCGGGCACAGATACGCAGTATTTT.

This chain connects TRBV7-9 to TRBJ2-5, with 7 bases fitting TRBD2. V shed 4 bases and J 4 bases; nucleotides not matched to a gene: 12. CDR3 size: 16 residues. The germline V gene encodes CDR1 SEHNR and CDR2 FQNEAQ (reference sequence). This CDR3 reads CASSWGASGGAETQYF. The CDR3 DNA sequence: TGTGCCAGCAGCTGGGGAGCTAGCGGCGGTGCAGAGACCCAGTACTTC.

The chain uses TRBV2 and TRBJ1-3; possibly TRBD1 for D (6 bases). Germline assignment: CDR1 SNHLY and CDR2 FYNNEI. V was clipped by 6 bases and J by 0 bases, with 12 bases between them. The CDR3 is made up of 15 amino acids. CDR3 sequence (DNA): TGTGCCAGCAGAACTACAGGGTCCTCTGGAAACACCATATATTTT. This sequence encodes CASRTTGSSGNTIYF.

This chain uses TRBV6-1 with TRBJ2-7, with 7 bases lining up with TRBD1. V dropped 4 bases and J dropped 6; count of bases not matched to a gene: 3. CDR1 is MNHNS and CDR2 is SASEGT in the germline V gene. This CDR3 is 12 amino acids long. The CDR3 DNA sequence: TGTGCCAGCAGTGTGAGGGGGCTCGAGCAGTACTTC. This sequence encodes CASSVRGLEQYF.

This chain connects TRBV11-3 to TRBJ2-7; TRBD1 matches at 8 bases. Per the germline V gene, CDR1 is SGHNT and CDR2 is YENEEA. There are 14 residues in the CDR3. The J segment lost 3 bases and the V segment lost 5 bases, leaving 6 bases of the junction unmatched. CDR3 in amino acids: CASSKGQESYEQYF. The CDR3 bases are TGTGCCAGCAGCAAGGGACAGGAGAGCTACGAGCAGTACTTC.

The V and J genes are TRBV6-6 and TRBJ1-2, with D tentatively TRBD1 (5 bases). V lost 8 bases and J lost 1, with 17 bases in between. Germline CDR1 reads MNHNY; CDR2 reads SVGAGI (reference sequence). This CDR3 is built from 15 residues. CDR3 DNA sequence: TGTGCCAGCCATATATGGACATCGAGTAACTATGGCTACACCTTC. Translation gives CASHIWTSSNYGYTF.

The chain employs TRBV28 and TRBJ2-1, with D perhaps TRBD1 or TRBD2 (6 bases each). The V end was cut by 0 bases, the J end by 9 bases, with 12 bases between. This CDR3 region has 14 residues. Germline-derived CDR1 and CDR2 are MDHEN and SYDVKM. The CDR3: CASSLWAGGGEQFF. In DNA form, the CDR3 reads TGTGCCAGCAGTTTATGGGCCGGGGGCGGTGAGCAGTTCTTC.

This clone was observed a few times. V usage is TRBV7-6 and J usage is TRBJ2-1; D tentatively reads TRBD1 or TRBD2 (6 bases each). V was shortened by 1 base and J by 0 bases, with 16 bases between the two germline ends. Germline-derived CDR1 and CDR2 are SGHVS and FNYEAQ. This CDR3 contains 18 residues. CDR3: CASSLEAGGHFSYNEQFF. Written as DNA, the CDR3 is TGTGCCAGCAGCTTAGAAGCCGGGGGACATTTCTCCTACAATGAGCAGTTCTTC. The full variable domain, in which reference TRBV7-6 and TRBJ2-1 provide the parts outside the CDR3, is GAGVSQSPRYKVTKRGQDVALRCDPISGHVSLYWYRQALGQGPEFLTYFNYEAQQDKSGLPNDRFSAERPEGSISTLTIQRTEQRDSAMYRCASSLEAGGHFSYNEQFFGPGTRLTVL.

This clone was seen only once. The chain links TRBV10-3 to TRBJ2-3, with D possibly called TRBD1 or TRBD2 (6 bases each). This CDR3 spans 17 amino acids. V was clipped by 0 bases and J by 0 bases, with 13 bases between them. Germline V CDR1 and CDR2: ENHRY, SYGVKD. CDR3 sequence: CAISESKGGSSTDTQYF. The DNA for the CDR3 is TGTGCCATCAGTGAGTCGAAAGGGGGGAGCAGCACAGATACGCAGTATTTT.

This sequence joins TRBV7-2 and TRBJ2-7; 11 nucleotides line up with TRBD1. Germline trimming cut 0 bases from V and 4 bases from J; bases unmatched to any gene: 14. Germline CDR1 reads SGHTA; CDR2 reads FQGNSA. CDR3 size: 19 residues. The CDR3 spells CASSLAGARGTGGRYEQYF. CDR3 DNA sequence: TGTGCCAGCAGCTTAGCGGGGGCGAGAGGGACAGGGGGAAGGTACGAGCAGTACTTC.

V gene TRBV18 combines with J gene TRBJ2-5, with TRBD2 matching 10 bases. Trimming at V came to 1 base and at J to 2 bases, leaving 7 bases not matched to a gene. The CDR3 totals 17 residues. Germline CDR1 KGHSH, CDR2 LQKENI. CDR3 nucleotide sequence: TGTGCCAGCTCACCACAAAATAGCGGGAGGTATCAAGAGACCCAGTACTTC. Its translation: CASSPQNSGRYQETQYF.

This clone turned up a few times. The rearrangement uses TRBV20-1 and TRBJ1-3; D remains ambiguous. CDR1 and CDR2 (germline): DFQATT, SNEGSKA (reference sequence). The V end was cut by 4 bases, the J end by 4 bases, with 5 bases between. This CDR3 is built from 11 residues. This CDR3 reads CSAINGNTIYF. The CDR3 coding sequence is TGCAGTGCTATTAACGGAAACACCATATATTTT.